These 29 T cell receptor beta chains originate from one sample sequenced in a study of T cell repertoires in cytomegalovirus infection. MiXCR, run by TCRdb on the reads, gives a single entry per CDR3 protein. This table holds roughly 130,000 distinct CDR3 sequences, less than 9.5% found once. The material sequenced was PBMCs. The source of these receptors is a human donor in good health (CMV status not recorded). Some clones in this sample may be carry-over from other donors' samples.

The chain links TRBV29-1 to TRBJ2-7; 7 positions agree with TRBD1. The J segment lost 4 bases and the V segment lost 2 bases, leaving 8 bases of the junction unmatched. The length of the CDR3 is 14 residues. The V gene's germline CDR1 is SQVTM and CDR2 ANQGSEA. This CDR3 is CSVEPNRGGYEQYF. The CDR3 DNA sequence: TGCAGCGTTGAACCCAACAGGGGCGGGTACGAGCAGTACTTC.

This clonotype was recorded many times. The rearrangement uses TRBV6-5 and TRBJ1-2, with D possibly being TRBD1 (5 bases). Per the germline V gene, CDR1 is MNHEY and CDR2 is SVGAGI. V was cut by 2 bases and J by 5 bases, with 9 bases left in between. The CDR3 is made up of 13 amino acids. CDR3 in amino acids: CASSYLRTYGYTF. The CDR3 bases are TGTGCCAGCAGTTACCTCAGGACATATGGCTACACCTTC.

This clonotype appeared many times. This chain joins TRBV18 and TRBJ2-3; either TRBD1 or TRBD2 may supply D (5 bases each). Germline V gives CDR1 KGHSH, CDR2 LQKENI. The CDR3 sequence is 13 residues long. Between the trimmed V and J ends, which lost 2 bases and 5 bases, there was a span of 8 bases. The CDR3 sequence is CASSPGTLDTQYF. CDR3 DNA: TGTGCCAGCTCACCAGGGACGTTAGATACGCAGTATTTT. Full variable domain (remainder filled in from reference TRBV18 and TRBJ2-3): NAGVMQNPRHLVRRRGQEARLRCSPMKGHSHVYWYRQLPEEGLKFMVYLQKENIIDESGMPKERFSAEFPKEGPSILRIQQVVRGDSAAYFCASSPGTLDTQYFGPGTRLTVL.

This clonotype was found a few times. The chain uses TRBV7-9 and TRBJ1-2; D gene ambiguous. This CDR3 is 16 amino acids long. Trimming left V 0 bases short and J 7 bases short, with 18 bases between. Germline V CDR1 and CDR2: SEHNR, FQNEAQ (reference sequence). The CDR3 loop is CASSLADLTWSIGYTF. Here the CDR3 DNA reads TGTGCCAGCAGCTTAGCCGATTTGACATGGAGCATTGGCTACACCTTC.

In its sample, this clonotype was seen many times. The CDR3 coding sequence is TGTGCCAGCAGCCATACAGGGTTGGTGACTGAAGCTTTCTTT. It encodes CASSHTGLVTEAFF. The chain carries TRBV12-3 or TRBV12-4 and TRBJ1-1; weak D call: TRBD1 (6 bases). The CDR3 contains 14 residues. The V end lost 6 bases, the J end lost 5 bases, and 16 bases lay between the germline ends.

This clonotype came up many times. This chain connects TRBV28 to TRBJ2-4; D is uncertain. This CDR3 contains 14 residues. V was shortened by 6 bases and J by 0 bases, with 9 bases between the two germline ends. Germline V gene sequence: CDR1 MDHEN, CDR2 SYDVKM. The CDR3 DNA reads TGTGCCAGCAGAACAAACCTAGCCAAAAACATTCAGTACTTC. Protein: CASRTNLAKNIQYF.

This clonotype was seen many times. The rearrangement joins TRBV12-3 or TRBV12-4 to TRBJ1-5, with D uncertain. This CDR3 contains 12 residues. Trimming pared 6 bases from V and 7 bases from J, leaving 10 bases between. The CDR3 DNA reads as TGTGCCAGCAGACCGGACGGGCAGCCCCAGCATTTT. It specifies CASRPDGQPQHF.

This clonotype showed up many times. The chain uses TRBV2 and TRBJ1-1; D perhaps matches TRBD1 (5 bases). Germline values: CDR1 SNHLY, CDR2 FYNNEI. Deletions cut 6 bases from V and 0 bases from J, with 11 bases between. CDR3 size: 14 residues. The CDR3 region is CASSLQVMNTEAFF. In DNA, the CDR3 is TGTGCCAGCAGCTTACAGGTTATGAACACTGAAGCTTTCTTT. Together with reference TRBV2 and TRBJ1-1, the CDR3 gives the full variable domain: EPEVTQTPSHQVTQMGQEVILRCVPISNHLYFYWYRQILGQKVEFLVSFYNNEISEKSEIFDDQFSVERPDGSNFTLKIRSTKLEDSAMYFCASSLQVMNTEAFFGQGTRLTVV.

The chain has TRBV5-1 and TRBJ2-5; D is unclear. Trimming pared 4 bases from V and 8 bases from J, leaving 18 bases between. Looked up from germline, CDR1 is SGHRS and CDR2 is YFSETQ. This CDR3 contains 14 residues. CDR3 in amino acids: CASSDILDVRTQYF. In DNA, the CDR3 is TGCGCCAGCAGCGATATTCTAGACGTTCGAACCCAGTACTTC.

This clonotype was counted many times. This chain connects TRBV11-2 to TRBJ2-3, with a tentative D call TRBD2 (5 bases). CDR3 size: 15 residues. Germline V gene sequence: CDR1 SGHAT, CDR2 FQNNGV. Trimming took off 3 bases at V and 7 bases at J, with 17 bases between the two ends. This chain's CDR3 is CASSFSDSTANTQYF. DNA for the CDR3: TGTGCCAGCAGCTTTTCGGACTCAACGGCGAATACGCAGTATTTT.

The table lists this clonotype with many counts. V is TRBV19 and J is TRBJ1-1; D may be TRBD1 (6 bases). V shed 3 bases and J shed 6 bases, with 14 bases lying between them. CDR1 and CDR2 (germline): LNHDA, SQIVND (reference sequence). The length of the CDR3 is 14 residues. Written as DNA, the CDR3 is TGTGCCAGTAGTATCGGGGCAGGGGCCCCTGAAGCTTTCTTT. It translates to CASSIGAGAPEAFF.

This clonotype was picked up many times. The gene calls are TRBV6-1 and TRBJ1-4, with D possibly being TRBD1 (5 bases). The germline gives CDR1 MNHNS, CDR2 SASEGT. V was clipped by 7 bases and J by 0 bases, with 12 bases between them. CDR3 length: 15 residues. CDR3 residues: CASTGAVATNEKLFF. Here the CDR3 DNA reads TGTGCCAGCACCGGGGCGGTTGCAACTAATGAAAAACTGTTTTTT.

This clonotype appeared many times. The rearrangement links TRBV28 to TRBJ1-4; the D is unclear. The V and J ends lost 3 bases and 6 bases respectively, with 20 bases between them. The germline V gene encodes CDR1 MDHEN and CDR2 SYDVKM. CDR3 size: 17 residues. CDR3 coding DNA: TGTGCCAGCAGTTTTTCGACTGGTTCTAGGGAAGATGAAAAACTGTTTTTT. Translating gives CASSFSTGSREDEKLFF.

This clonotype was found many times. DNA of the CDR3: TGTGCCAGCAGTTACTCGACCAGGGGGCGTAGCTATGGCTACACCTTC. It codes for CASSYSTRGRSYGYTF. This chain uses TRBV6-5 with TRBJ1-2, with TRBD1 matching 8 bases. The germline V gene has CDR1 MNHEY and CDR2 SVGAGI. There are 16 residues in the CDR3. With 0 bases clipped from V and 4 bases from J, the junction kept 7 bases outside the gene matches.

The chain joins TRBV9 to TRBJ2-3, with 10 bases lining up with TRBD2. The CDR3 has 14 amino acids. Germline V gene lookup returns CDR1 SGDLS and CDR2 YYNGEE. J lost 6 bases, V lost 3 bases, and 4 bases had no gene match. DNA for the CDR3: TGTGCCAGCAGCGCACCGGGACTAGCGGATACGCAGTATTTT. This translates into CASSAPGLADTQYF.

A remark on this clonotype: Germline is not matched at one junction end, which may reflect a read error. The chain joins TRBV6-6 to TRBJ1-1, with no clear D. The length of the CDR3 is 12 residues. Germline-derived CDR1 and CDR2 are MNHNY and SVGAGI (reference sequence). DNA of the CDR3: TGTGCCAGCAGTTCGCCTCCCCCTGAAACTTTCTTT. Its translation is CASSSPPPETFF.

Concerning this clonotype itself: Given a much more abundant clone one base away, this may be a read error. The chain joins TRBV7-9 to TRBJ2-2; D may correspond to TRBD1 or TRBD2 (5 bases each). CDR3 length: 14 amino acids. Per germline, CDR1 SEHNR and CDR2 FQNEAQ (reference sequence). CDR3 DNA: TGTGCCAGCGGACAACATGGGAACACCGGGGAGCTGTTGTTT. Its translation: CASGQHGNTGELLF.

Concerning this clonotype itself: A much larger clone is a single base away; this may be a read error. The rearrangement uses TRBV15 and TRBJ1-2, with D uncertain. Germline V gene lookup returns CDR1 LNHNV and CDR2 YYDKDF (reference sequence). The CDR3 sequence is 12 residues long. The chain's CDR3 is CATNRDMGSYTF. CDR3 bases: TGTGCCACCAACAGAGATATGGGCAGCTACACCTTC.

This clonotype was detected a few times. CDR3 amino acids: CSALITDPETDTQYF. CDR3 sequence (DNA): TGCAGTGCGCTTATTACGGATCCCGAGACAGATACGCAGTATTTT. This chain joins TRBV20-1 and TRBJ2-3, with D uncertain. This CDR3 is 15 amino acids long. V lost 6 bases, J lost 3 bases, and 19 bases lay in between. CDR1 is DFQATT, CDR2 SNEGSKA, per germline (reference sequence).

The V gene is TRBV6-8, the J gene TRBJ1-2; 8 nucleotides match TRBD1. Trimming removed 7 bases from V and 4 bases from J; junction bases left unmatched: 8. Germline assignment: CDR1 MNHGY and CDR2 SAAAGT. This CDR3 contains 14 residues. In DNA form, the CDR3 reads TGTGCCAGCAACGGACAGGGTGGGGCCTATGGCTACACCTTC. Its protein is CASNGQGGAYGYTF.

The sample holds many counts of this clonotype. One end of the junction does not line up with germline, which may come from a read error. The chain couples TRBV20-1 to TRBJ2-1, with a possible D match to TRBD1 (5 bases). From germline, CDR1 is DFQATT and CDR2 SNEGSKA (reference sequence). The CDR3 has 13 residues. The CDR3, as DNA: TGTGCAGGCAAGGGGCTCTCCTACAATGAGCAGTTCTTC. This codes for CAGKGLSYNEQFF.

This clonotype was detected a few times. CDR3 bases: TGCGCCAGCAGCTTAGACAGTCCGAATCAGCCCCAGCATTTT. This gives the protein CASSLDSPNQPQHF. The gene calls are TRBV5-1 and TRBJ1-5, with a possible D match to TRBD1 (5 bases). The CDR3 loop spans 14 amino acids. Germline CDR1 reads SGHRS; CDR2 reads YFSETQ. V lost 2 bases and J lost 4, with 10 bases in between.

This clonotype was counted many times. The chain combines TRBV12-3 or TRBV12-4 with TRBJ1-6; D remains unclear. V lost 2 bases and J lost 3, with 5 bases in between. The CDR3 spans 14 residues. In DNA, the CDR3 is TGTGCCAGCAGTTTACCAGGCTATAATTCACCCCTCCACTTT. Translated, it gives CASSLPGYNSPLHF.

The chain joins TRBV20-1 to TRBJ2-5; no reliable D call. The CDR3 extends over 10 amino acids. Deletions cut 5 bases from V and 7 bases from J, with 8 bases between. CDR1 is DFQATT, CDR2 SNEGSKA, per germline (reference sequence). The CDR3 sequence: CSAAPATQYF. CDR3 nucleotides: TGCAGTGCTGCGCCCGCGACCCAGTACTTC.

This clonotype has at least ten counts. The gene calls are TRBV19 and TRBJ2-7; weak D call: TRBD1 (6 bases). In germline, CDR1 is LNHDA, CDR2 SQIVND (reference sequence). The CDR3 covers 15 residues. The V gene lost 4 bases and the J gene lost 5 bases, with 18 bases spanning the gap. CDR3 loop: CASSTGQSKIDEQYF. CDR3 bases: TGTGCCAGTAGTACAGGACAGTCGAAGATCGACGAGCAGTACTTC.

This clonotype occurred many times. This chain connects TRBV2 to TRBJ2-1; D is unresolved. V lost 4 bases and J lost 5, with 9 bases in between. The CDR3 extends over 13 amino acids. Per germline, CDR1 SNHLY and CDR2 FYNNEI. CDR3 protein: CASSVRPNNEQFF. The CDR3 bases are TGTGCCAGCAGTGTTAGACCAAACAATGAGCAGTTCTTC.

V gene TRBV2 combines with J gene TRBJ2-1, with TRBD2 matching over 8 bases. This CDR3 is 15 amino acids long. V was pared by 2 bases and J by 8 bases, with 8 bases of the junction left unmatched. The germline V gene encodes CDR1 SNHLY and CDR2 FYNNEI. In DNA, the CDR3 is TGTGCCAGCAGTGAATCGGGGGGGGGGCGCGATGAGCAGTTCTTC. Its protein is CASSESGGGRDEQFF.

This clonotype was recorded many times. The chain couples TRBV7-9 to TRBJ2-5; unclear D gene. V was pared by 5 bases and J by 5 bases, with 9 bases between. Looked up from germline, CDR1 is SEHNR and CDR2 is FQNEAQ (reference sequence). The CDR3 length is 12 residues. CDR3 sequence (DNA): TGTGCCAGCAGCGTAACATCTGAGACCCAGTACTTC. This translates into CASSVTSETQYF.

This clonotype was seen a few times. The chain carries TRBV20-1 and TRBJ2-3; 10 bases are shared with TRBD2. Per germline, CDR1 DFQATT and CDR2 SNEGSKA (reference sequence). V gave up 5 bases and J gave up 1 base; unmatched junction bases: 12. The CDR3 covers 17 residues. Here the CDR3 reads CSADSVLAGRRTDTQYF. CDR3 sequence (DNA): TGCAGTGCTGATTCCGTACTAGCGGGACGACGCACAGATACGCAGTATTTT.